This T cell receptor beta chain was observed in a study of T-cell reconstitution after alpha-beta-depleted transplantation in children. Looked up from germline, CDR1 is SGHRS and CDR2 is YFSETQ. The CDR3 runs 16 residues. V lost 4 bases and J lost 5; bases outside the gene matches: 13. Study conclusions and caveats: It was newly produced T cells that mostly accounted for T-cell counts and diversity one year after transplant. There were some patients whose high TCRbeta diversity at day 60 came from surviving recipient T cells and thymic progenitors. Two months or so post-transplant, alpha-beta T cells reportedly derived from several hundred expanded graft clones.

TCRbeta library construction was performed incorporating unique molecular identifiers. TCRdb reprocessed the PCR reads via MiXCR and lists one record per CDR3 protein. In the table there are 45,000 to 55,000 distinct CDR3 sequences, over 4.5% of which are singletons. Many counts were recorded for this clonotype. As yet, its antigen is unknown. This TCR was recovered from a female patient between 2 and 15 years old who had a stem cell transplant for aplastic anemia, so the T cells may come from the graft donor. This chain joins TRBV5-1 and TRBJ2-5; 8 bases map to TRBD1. Here the sequenced sample was PBMCs, mostly from graft donor cells, taken 60 days after TCRalphabeta/CD19-depleted stem cell transplant. This chain's CDR3 is CASSALDRGKDETQYF. The CDR3 nucleotides are TGCGCCAGCAGCGCCCTAGACAGGGGAAAAGACGAGACCCAGTACTTC. Full variable domain (missing parts from reference TRBV5-1 and TRBJ2-5): KAGVTQTPRYLIKTRGQQVTLSCSPISGHRSVSWYQQTPGQGLQFLFEYFSETQRNKGNFPGRFSGRQFSNSRSEMNVSTLELGDSALYLCASSALDRGKDETQYFGPGTRLLVL.